Detailed here is one T cell receptor (beta chain). The antigen is unknown. Germline is not matched at one junction end, which may reflect a read error. The data stem from a study of T cell responses to AZD1222 COVID-19 vaccine. Clones were sequenced by immunoSEQ multiplex PCR, and TCRdb holds only the in-frame ones, with some missing. The data contain tens of thousands of clones, roughly nine tenths of them singletons. Study-level results: Females outnumbered males among donors, who were mostly white British; clonal diversity was possibly underestimated.

The CDR3 contains 15 residues. Looked up from germline, CDR1 is MNHNS and CDR2 is SASEGT. The chain carries TRBV6-1 and TRBJ2-1, with D possibly TRBD2 on 5 matching bases. This receptor was identified in an adult who received the AZD1222 COVID-19 vaccine. The sample here was peripheral blood, taken 28 days after the second AZD1222 dose. The CDR3 is CASSQAEHSYNEQFF. In DNA, the CDR3 is TGTGCCAGCAGTCAAGCGGAACACTCCTACAATGAGCAGTTCTTC.